These T cell receptor beta chains were read from a single sample in a study of cytomegalovirus exposure and HLA in healthy donors. Here immunoSEQ multiplex PCR was the method, and the copy in TCRdb shows in-frame clones only, minus some. The sample contains tens of thousands of clones, more than 70% of which appear only once. Specimen: PBMCs. Receptors originate from a man aged 50 or older in good health and CMV-seropositive. The CDR3 runs from the conserved cysteine through the conserved F or W. The order of the fields is V gene, J gene, D gene, clone size, CDR3 protein, CDR3 DNA. The D gene is left open where the match is weak. Clone sizes are given selectively: once, few, many, or a class where the clone is expanded.

v_gene: TRBV25-1
j_gene: TRBJ1-1
d_gene: TRBD1
abundance: -
CDR3aa: CASMGAGGYTEAFF
CDR3nt: TGTGCCAGCATGGGGGCAGGGGGCTACACTGAAGCTTTCTTT

v_gene: TRBV14
j_gene: TRBJ1-4
d_gene: -
abundance: -
CDR3aa: CASSQEFFRDFNEKLFF
CDR3nt: TGTGCCAGCAGCCAAGAGTTTTTCAGGGATTTCAATGAAAAACTGTTTTTT

v_gene: TRBV27
j_gene: TRBJ2-5
d_gene: -
abundance: -
CDR3aa: CASSLRGIETQYF
CDR3nt: TGTGCCAGCAGTTTACGAGGTATCGAGACCCAGTACTTC

v_gene: TRBV30
j_gene: TRBJ1-1
d_gene: -
abundance: -
CDR3aa: CAWSVRQQGETFF
CDR3nt: TGTGCCTGGAGTGTACGTCAACAAGGGGAAACTTTTTTT

v_gene: TRBV7-9
j_gene: TRBJ2-3
d_gene: TRBD2
abundance: -
CDR3aa: CSSSLRAAGSTDTQYF
CDR3nt: TGTTCCAGCAGCTTGCGGGCAGCGGGGAGCACAGATACGCAGTATTTT

v_gene: TRBV6-6
j_gene: TRBJ1-1
d_gene: TRBD1
abundance: -
CDR3aa: CASSYNTGGNTEAFF
CDR3nt: TGTGCCAGCAGTTACAACACAGGGGGCAACACTGAAGCTTTCTTT

v_gene: TRBV28
j_gene: TRBJ2-7
d_gene: -
abundance: -
CDR3aa: CASSHSYEQYF
CDR3nt: TGTGCCAGCAGTCATAGCTACGAGCAGTACTTC

v_gene: TRBV30
j_gene: TRBJ1-5
d_gene: -
abundance: -
CDR3aa: CAWSRRGGSPQHF
CDR3nt: TGTGCCTGGAGCCGGCGAGGGGGATCGCCCCAGCATTTT

v_gene: TRBV6-6
j_gene: TRBJ2-2
d_gene: TRBD1
abundance: -
CDR3aa: CASSYSNRGVLFF
CDR3nt: TGTGCCAGCAGTTACTCTAACAGGGGTGTGCTGTTTTTT

v_gene: TRBV29-1
j_gene: TRBJ1-2
d_gene: -
abundance: -
CDR3aa: CSVEGWTTLRGYTF
CDR3nt: TGCAGCGTTGAGGGTTGGACAACTCTCCGCGGCTACACCTTC

v_gene: TRBV5-1
j_gene: TRBJ1-2
d_gene: -
abundance: -
CDR3aa: CASSLGPSYGYTF
CDR3nt: TGCGCCAGCAGCTTGGGGCCGTCCTATGGCTACACCTTC

v_gene: TRBV7-2
j_gene: TRBJ1-5
d_gene: -
abundance: many
CDR3aa: CASSSGNQPQHF
CDR3nt: TGTGCCAGCAGCTCAGGGAATCAGCCCCAGCATTTT

v_gene: TRBV27
j_gene: TRBJ2-7
d_gene: TRBD2
abundance: -
CDR3aa: CASSWTSANSYEQYF
CDR3nt: TGTGCCAGCAGTTGGACTAGCGCGAACTCCTACGAGCAGTACTTC

v_gene: TRBV19
j_gene: TRBJ2-7
d_gene: -
abundance: few
CDR3aa: CASSIYRHSYEQYF
CDR3nt: TGTGCCAGTAGTATATACAGGCACTCCTACGAGCAGTACTTC

v_gene: TRBV5-1
j_gene: TRBJ2-1
d_gene: TRBD2
abundance: -
CDR3aa: CASGRGGTYNEQFF
CDR3nt: TGCGCCAGCGGGCGGGGGGGAACCTACAATGAGCAGTTCTTC

v_gene: TRBV5-1
j_gene: TRBJ2-3
d_gene: TRBD2
abundance: -
CDR3aa: CASSPRLSRGVTDTQYF
CDR3nt: TGCGCCAGCAGCCCACGACTTTCGCGGGGGGTTACAGATACGCAGTATTTT

v_gene: TRBV6-5
j_gene: TRBJ2-7
d_gene: TRBD1
abundance: -
CDR3aa: CASTPDRGRYEQYF
CDR3nt: TGTGCCAGCACTCCGGACAGGGGTAGGTACGAGCAGTACTTC

v_gene: TRBV19
j_gene: TRBJ1-2
d_gene: TRBD1
abundance: -
CDR3aa: CASTPLGTALYGYTF
CDR3nt: TGTGCCAGTACCCCTTTGGGGACAGCGCTATATGGCTACACCTTC

v_gene: TRBV7-2
j_gene: TRBJ2-1
d_gene: TRBD1
abundance: -
CDR3aa: CASRDRTGNNEQFF
CDR3nt: TGTGCCAGCAGGGATAGGACAGGAAACAATGAGCAGTTCTTC

v_gene: TRBV14
j_gene: TRBJ2-3
d_gene: -
abundance: -
CDR3aa: CASSQASLGDTQYF
CDR3nt: TGTGCCAGCAGCCAAGCCTCACTCGGGGATACGCAGTATTTT

v_gene: TRBV30
j_gene: TRBJ2-7
d_gene: TRBD2
abundance: few
CDR3aa: CAWGPGLYEQYF
CDR3nt: TGTGCCTGGGGTCCGGGACTATACGAGCAGTACTTC

v_gene: TRBV28
j_gene: TRBJ2-2
d_gene: -
abundance: -
CDR3aa: CASSLSGETGELFF
CDR3nt: TGTGCCAGCAGTTTATCAGGGGAAACCGGGGAGCTGTTTTTT

v_gene: TRBV2
j_gene: TRBJ2-3
d_gene: TRBD2
abundance: -
CDR3aa: CASRGGLAGGQDTQYF
CDR3nt: TGTGCCAGCAGAGGAGGACTAGCGGGAGGGCAAGATACGCAGTATTTT

v_gene: TRBV6-5
j_gene: TRBJ2-3
d_gene: -
abundance: few
CDR3aa: CASSERAGADTQYF
CDR3nt: TGTGCCAGCAGTGAAAGGGCAGGGGCAGATACGCAGTATTTT

v_gene: TRBV7-9
j_gene: TRBJ2-5
d_gene: TRBD2
abundance: few
CDR3aa: CASSLVAGGQETQYF
CDR3nt: TGTGCCAGCAGCTTAGTGGCGGGGGGGCAAGAGACCCAGTACTTC

v_gene: TRBV30
j_gene: TRBJ1-3
d_gene: -
abundance: -
CDR3aa: CATQRARSGNTIYF
CDR3nt: TGTGCCACGCAGAGGGCCCGCTCTGGAAACACCATATATTTT

v_gene: TRBV7-9
j_gene: TRBJ2-3
d_gene: -
abundance: -
CDR3aa: CASSLARVTRTDTQYF
CDR3nt: TGTGCCAGCAGCTTAGCGAGGGTAACGAGGACAGATACGCAGTATTTT

v_gene: TRBV5-6
j_gene: TRBJ2-7
d_gene: TRBD2
abundance: -
CDR3aa: CASSLVLAGVYEQYF
CDR3nt: TGTGCCAGCAGCTTGGTACTAGCGGGAGTCTACGAGCAGTACTTC

v_gene: TRBV6-5
j_gene: TRBJ1-2
d_gene: -
abundance: -
CDR3aa: CASSYDSFNYGYTF
CDR3nt: TGTGCCAGCAGTTACGACAGCTTTAACTATGGCTACACCTTC

v_gene: TRBV19
j_gene: TRBJ2-3
d_gene: -
abundance: -
CDR3aa: CASSIGRRGSTDTQYF
CDR3nt: TGTGCCAGTAGTATTGGGCGGCGGGGAAGCACAGATACGCAGTATTTT

v_gene: TRBV10-3
j_gene: TRBJ2-7
d_gene: TRBD1
abundance: -
CDR3aa: CAISESRQGKGEQYF
CDR3nt: TGTGCCATCAGTGAGTCGAGACAGGGTAAAGGCGAGCAGTACTTC

v_gene: TRBV7-9
j_gene: TRBJ2-7
d_gene: -
abundance: -
CDR3aa: CASSPGNYEQYF
CDR3nt: TGTGCCAGCAGCCCCGGGAACTACGAGCAGTACTTC

v_gene: TRBV5-1
j_gene: TRBJ1-2
d_gene: -
abundance: once
CDR3aa: CASSLDFTTSGYTF
CDR3nt: TGCGCCAGCAGCTTGGACTTTACCACTAGTGGCTACACCTTC

v_gene: TRBV7-9
j_gene: TRBJ1-1
d_gene: -
abundance: few
CDR3aa: CASSLGAGETEAFF
CDR3nt: TGTGCCAGCAGCTTAGGGGCAGGGGAGACTGAAGCTTTCTTT

v_gene: TRBV29-1
j_gene: TRBJ1-3
d_gene: TRBD1
abundance: -
CDR3aa: CSVERDRSRGNTIYF
CDR3nt: TGCAGCGTTGAGAGGGACAGGTCCAGGGGAAACACCATATATTTT

v_gene: TRBV6-5
j_gene: TRBJ1-5
d_gene: -
abundance: -
CDR3aa: CASTGEGQPQHF
CDR3nt: TGTGCCAGCACAGGGGAGGGTCAGCCCCAGCATTTT

v_gene: TRBV7-2
j_gene: TRBJ2-5
d_gene: -
abundance: once
CDR3aa: CASSRLGGSYQETQYF
CDR3nt: TGTGCCAGCAGCCGCCTTGGGGGGTCGTACCAAGAGACCCAGTACTTC

v_gene: TRBV7-9
j_gene: TRBJ2-3
d_gene: TRBD2
abundance: -
CDR3aa: CPSSHKTLAESTDTQYF
CDR3nt: TGTCCCAGCAGCCACAAGACACTAGCGGAGAGCACAGATACGCAGTATTTT

v_gene: TRBV4-3
j_gene: TRBJ2-1
d_gene: TRBD2
abundance: -
CDR3aa: CASSQVLLAGGYNEQFF
CDR3nt: TGCGCCAGCAGCCAAGTATTGCTAGCGGGGGGGTACAATGAGCAGTTCTTC

v_gene: TRBV10-3
j_gene: TRBJ2-3
d_gene: -
abundance: -
CDR3aa: CAIRDKSRTDTQYF
CDR3nt: TGTGCCATTCGGGACAAATCCCGCACAGATACGCAGTATTTT

v_gene: TRBV18
j_gene: TRBJ2-7
d_gene: TRBD2
abundance: few
CDR3aa: CASSPRAGTSGAYEQYF
CDR3nt: TGTGCCAGCTCACCAAGGGCCGGGACTAGCGGGGCCTACGAGCAGTACTTC

v_gene: TRBV6-1
j_gene: TRBJ2-3
d_gene: -
abundance: -
CDR3aa: CASSPTGSWIDTQYF
CDR3nt: TGTGCCAGCAGTCCCACAGGGTCGTGGATAGATACGCAGTATTTT

v_gene: TRBV7-7
j_gene: TRBJ1-1
d_gene: -
abundance: -
CDR3aa: CASSRYMNTEAFF
CDR3nt: TGTGCCAGCAGCCGATACATGAACACTGAAGCTTTCTTT

v_gene: TRBV5-4
j_gene: TRBJ2-1
d_gene: TRBD1
abundance: few
CDR3aa: CASSPGTGYYNEQFF
CDR3nt: TGTGCCAGCAGCCCCGGGACAGGTTATTACAATGAGCAGTTCTTC

v_gene: TRBV11-2
j_gene: TRBJ2-1
d_gene: -
abundance: -
CDR3aa: CASSLGSLGLSYNEQFF
CDR3nt: TGTGCCAGCAGCTTAGGTTCCTTGGGACTCTCCTACAATGAGCAGTTCTTC

v_gene: TRBV7-2
j_gene: TRBJ2-7
d_gene: TRBD1
abundance: -
CDR3aa: CASSLAPGTGLEQYF
CDR3nt: TGTGCCAGCAGCTTAGCTCCCGGGACAGGTCTCGAGCAGTACTTC

v_gene: TRBV6-5
j_gene: TRBJ2-1
d_gene: -
abundance: -
CDR3aa: CASSSDRSRYNEQFF
CDR3nt: TGTGCCAGCAGTTCCGACAGGAGCCGGTACAATGAGCAGTTCTTC

v_gene: TRBV2
j_gene: TRBJ2-7
d_gene: -
abundance: -
CDR3aa: CASRLQGGGYEQYF
CDR3nt: TGTGCCAGCAGGCTACAGGGGGGGGGCTACGAGCAGTACTTC

v_gene: TRBV18
j_gene: TRBJ1-1
d_gene: -
abundance: -
CDR3aa: CASSPRRQLNTEAFF
CDR3nt: TGTGCCAGCTCACCACGGAGGCAGTTGAACACTGAAGCTTTCTTT

v_gene: TRBV29-1
j_gene: TRBJ1-2
d_gene: -
abundance: -
CDR3aa: CSVEDLAGYGYTF
CDR3nt: TGCAGCGTTGAAGATCTAGCCGGGTATGGCTACACCTTC

v_gene: TRBV9
j_gene: TRBJ2-3
d_gene: TRBD2
abundance: -
CDR3aa: CASASGALSTDTQYF
CDR3nt: TGTGCCAGTGCTAGCGGGGCACTTAGCACAGATACGCAGTATTTT

v_gene: TRBV6-4
j_gene: TRBJ2-7
d_gene: -
abundance: -
CDR3aa: CASSDSTGPLYF
CDR3nt: TGTGCCAGCAGTGACTCAACAGGGCCCCTGTACTTC

v_gene: TRBV28
j_gene: TRBJ2-3
d_gene: TRBD2
abundance: -
CDR3aa: CASSSGLAGGPDTQYF
CDR3nt: TGTGCCAGCAGTTCGGGACTAGCGGGAGGGCCAGATACGCAGTATTTT

v_gene: TRBV7-2
j_gene: TRBJ1-6
d_gene: -
abundance: once
CDR3aa: CASSLQTEFNSPLHF
CDR3nt: TGTGCCAGCAGCTTACAGACAGAGTTTAATTCACCCCTCCACTTT